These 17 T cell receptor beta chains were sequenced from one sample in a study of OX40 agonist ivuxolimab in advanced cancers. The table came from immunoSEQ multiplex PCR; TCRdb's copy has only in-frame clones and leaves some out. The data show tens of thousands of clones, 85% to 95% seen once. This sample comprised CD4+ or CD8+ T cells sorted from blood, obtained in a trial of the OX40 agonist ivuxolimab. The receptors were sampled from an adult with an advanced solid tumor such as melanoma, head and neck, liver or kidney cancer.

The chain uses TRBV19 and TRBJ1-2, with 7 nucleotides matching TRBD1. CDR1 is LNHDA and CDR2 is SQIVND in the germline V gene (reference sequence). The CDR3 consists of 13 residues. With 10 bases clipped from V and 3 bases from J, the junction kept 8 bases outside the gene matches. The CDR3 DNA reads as TGTGCCATACAGGGGCCATCCTACTATGGCTACACCTTC. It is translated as CAIQGPSYYGYTF.

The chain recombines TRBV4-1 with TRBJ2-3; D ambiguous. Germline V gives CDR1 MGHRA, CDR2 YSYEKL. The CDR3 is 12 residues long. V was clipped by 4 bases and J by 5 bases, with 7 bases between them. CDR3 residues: CASSLRGDTQYF. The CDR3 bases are TGCGCCAGCAGCCTACGTGGAGATACGCAGTATTTT.

Written as DNA, the CDR3 is TGCGCCAGCAGCCAAGACACAGGTCGTGGCAGGGTAAATACGCAGTATTTT. It yields the protein CASSQDTGRGRVNTQYF. The V call is TRBV4-3, the J call TRBJ2-3, with a tentative D call TRBD1 (5 bases). The CDR3 totals 17 residues. The germline CDR1 and CDR2 sequences are LGHNA and YSLEER. V was shortened by 0 bases and J by 7 bases, with 20 bases between the two germline ends.

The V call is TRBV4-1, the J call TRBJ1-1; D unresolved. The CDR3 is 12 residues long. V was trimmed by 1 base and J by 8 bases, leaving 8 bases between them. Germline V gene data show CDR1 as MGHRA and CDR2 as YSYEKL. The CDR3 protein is CASSQGASEAFF. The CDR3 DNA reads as TGCGCCAGCAGCCAAGGAGCCTCCGAAGCTTTCTTT.

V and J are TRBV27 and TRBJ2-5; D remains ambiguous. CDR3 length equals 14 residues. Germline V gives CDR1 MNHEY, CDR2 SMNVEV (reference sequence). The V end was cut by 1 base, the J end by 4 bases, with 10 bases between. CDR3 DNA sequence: TGTGCCAGCAGTTTATACGGCGGTGGAGAGACCCAGTACTTC. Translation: CASSLYGGGETQYF.

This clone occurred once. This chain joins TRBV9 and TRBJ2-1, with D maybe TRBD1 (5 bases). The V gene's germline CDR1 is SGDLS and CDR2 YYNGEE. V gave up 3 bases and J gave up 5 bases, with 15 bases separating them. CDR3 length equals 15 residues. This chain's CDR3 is CASSGRGMSHNEQFF. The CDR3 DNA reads TGTGCCAGCAGCGGAAGGGGAATGTCCCACAATGAGCAGTTCTTC.

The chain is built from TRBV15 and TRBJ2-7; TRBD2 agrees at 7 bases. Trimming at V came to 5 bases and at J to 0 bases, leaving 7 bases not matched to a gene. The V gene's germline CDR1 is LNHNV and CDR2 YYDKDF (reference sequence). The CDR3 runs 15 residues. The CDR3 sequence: CATSEGSGFSYEQYV. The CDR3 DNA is TGTGCCACCAGCGAGGGTAGCGGGTTCTCCTACGAGCAGTACGTC.

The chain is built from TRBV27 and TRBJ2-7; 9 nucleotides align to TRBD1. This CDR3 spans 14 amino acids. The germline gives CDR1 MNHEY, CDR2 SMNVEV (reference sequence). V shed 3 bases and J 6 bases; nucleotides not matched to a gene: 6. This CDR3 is CASSLTGGSPEQYF. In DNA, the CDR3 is TGTGCCAGCAGTTTGACAGGGGGGTCCCCCGAGCAGTACTTC.

DNA for the CDR3: TGTGCCAGCAGCTTAGGGCTAGCATTCTACAATGAGCAGTTCTTC. Its translation: CASSLGLAFYNEQFF. The chain carries TRBV11-2 and TRBJ2-1; TRBD2 is a possible D gene (5 bases). The V gene lost 1 base and the J gene lost 3 bases, with 10 bases spanning the gap. The CDR3 has 15 amino acids. Germline assignment: CDR1 SGHAT and CDR2 FQNNGV.

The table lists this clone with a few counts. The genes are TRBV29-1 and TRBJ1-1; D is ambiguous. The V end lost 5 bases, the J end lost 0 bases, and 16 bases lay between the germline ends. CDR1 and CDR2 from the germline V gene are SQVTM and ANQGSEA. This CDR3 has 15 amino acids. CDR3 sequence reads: CSVRLQPILNTEAFF. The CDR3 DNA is TGCAGCGTTCGGTTACAGCCTATCTTGAACACTGAAGCTTTCTTT.

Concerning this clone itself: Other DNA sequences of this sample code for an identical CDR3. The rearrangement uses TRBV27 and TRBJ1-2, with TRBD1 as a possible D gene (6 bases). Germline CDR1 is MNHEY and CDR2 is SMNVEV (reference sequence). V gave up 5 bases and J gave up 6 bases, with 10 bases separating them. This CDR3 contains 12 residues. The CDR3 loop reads CASSLGGNGYTF. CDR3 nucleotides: TGTGCCAGCAGTCTAGGGGGTAATGGCTACACCTTC.

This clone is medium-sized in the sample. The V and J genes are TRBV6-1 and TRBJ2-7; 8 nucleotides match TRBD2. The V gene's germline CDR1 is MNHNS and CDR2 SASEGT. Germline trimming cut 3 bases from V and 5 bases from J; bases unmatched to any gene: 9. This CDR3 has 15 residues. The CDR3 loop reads CASSDKSGSGNEQYF. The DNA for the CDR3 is TGTGCCAGCAGTGATAAAAGCGGGAGTGGAAACGAGCAGTACTTC.

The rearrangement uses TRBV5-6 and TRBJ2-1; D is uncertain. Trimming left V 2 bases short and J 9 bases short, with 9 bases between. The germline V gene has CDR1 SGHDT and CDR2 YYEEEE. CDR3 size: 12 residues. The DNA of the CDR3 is TGTGCCAGCAGCTTTGTCGGCTTTGAGCAGTTCTTC. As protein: CASSFVGFEQFF.

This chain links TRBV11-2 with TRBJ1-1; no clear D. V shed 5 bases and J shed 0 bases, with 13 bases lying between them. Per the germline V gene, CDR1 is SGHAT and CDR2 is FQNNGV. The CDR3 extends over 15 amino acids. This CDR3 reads CASSLIGNLNTEAFF. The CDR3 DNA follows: TGTGCCAGCAGCCTCATAGGGAACCTGAACACTGAAGCTTTCTTT.

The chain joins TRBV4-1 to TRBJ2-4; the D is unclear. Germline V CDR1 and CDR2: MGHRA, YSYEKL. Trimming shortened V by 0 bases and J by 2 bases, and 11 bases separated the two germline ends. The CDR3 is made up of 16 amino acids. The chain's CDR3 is CASSQDSMRPKNIQYF. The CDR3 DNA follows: TGCGCCAGCAGCCAAGATTCGATGAGGCCCAAAAACATTCAGTACTTC.

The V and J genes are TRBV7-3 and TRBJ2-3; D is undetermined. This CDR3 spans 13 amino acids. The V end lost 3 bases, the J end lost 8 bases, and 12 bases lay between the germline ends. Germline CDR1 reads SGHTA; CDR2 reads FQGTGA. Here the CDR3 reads CASSFQISGTQYF. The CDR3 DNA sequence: TGTGCCAGCAGCTTCCAAATATCGGGTACGCAGTATTTT.

The CDR3 DNA reads TGTGCCAGCAGCCTAACCGGGATTGGAGCGACCCAGTACTTC. This codes for CASSLTGIGATQYF. The V call is TRBV28, the J call TRBJ2-5; D may be TRBD2 (5 bases). Germline CDR1 and CDR2: MDHEN and SYDVKM. CDR3 size: 14 residues. Trimming removed 6 bases at V and 7 bases at J, with 18 bases between.